Listed below are T cell receptor beta chains from one sample, sequenced in a study of blood T cell repertoires in COVID-19. Generated by immunoSEQ multiplex PCR, the TCRdb table keeps only in-frame clones and is missing some. The sample lists about 130,000 clones; approximately 90% were seen once. Specimen: peripheral blood. These receptors came from a man in his 70s with active COVID-19. Both conserved end residues are part of each CDR3. Fields, in order: D gene, CDR3 length, J gene, clone size, V gene, CDR3 DNA, CDR3 protein. The D gene is left open where the match is weak. Clone size is not always given. Where it is, it says once, few, many or a class for expanded clones.

D gene: TRBD1
CDR3 length: 13
J gene: TRBJ2-7
clone size: .
V gene: TRBV2
CDR3 DNA: TGTGCCAGCACCGGGACAGGGGGCCACGAGCAGTACTTC
CDR3 protein: CASTGTGGHEQYF

D gene: TRBD1
CDR3 length: 20
J gene: TRBJ2-7
clone size: few
V gene: TRBV10-3
CDR3 DNA: TGTGCCATCAGTGCCCTTAACAGGGGGAGTAGCGGGACAGGGGCCTACGAGCAGTACTTC
CDR3 protein: CAISALNRGSSGTGAYEQYF

D gene: TRBD1
CDR3 length: 14
J gene: TRBJ2-7
clone size: once
V gene: TRBV5-6
CDR3 DNA: TGTGCCAGCAGGTTCGGGACAGGGCGCTACGAGCAGTACTTC
CDR3 protein: CASRFGTGRYEQYF

D gene: TRBD2
CDR3 length: 13
J gene: TRBJ2-7
clone size: .
V gene: TRBV11-2
CDR3 DNA: TGTGCCAGCAGCTTAGGGGCGGGAGTCGAGCAGTACTTC
CDR3 protein: CASSLGAGVEQYF

D gene: TRBD1
CDR3 length: 14
J gene: TRBJ2-5
clone size: .
V gene: TRBV6-5
CDR3 DNA: TGTGCCAGCAGCAAGGACAGGGAACGGGAGACCCAGTACTTC
CDR3 protein: CASSKDRERETQYF

D gene: .
CDR3 length: 18
J gene: TRBJ2-3
clone size: once
V gene: TRBV3-1/TRBV3-2
CDR3 DNA: TGTGCCAGCAGTGCCCTCCCCCCAACAGGTCTTTACACAGATACGCAGTATTTT
CDR3 protein: CASSALPPTGLYTDTQYF

D gene: .
CDR3 length: 14
J gene: TRBJ2-1
clone size: .
V gene: TRBV7-2
CDR3 DNA: TGTGCCAGCACCCTCGGGAGTTCCTACAATGAGCAGTTCTTC
CDR3 protein: CASTLGSSYNEQFF

D gene: .
CDR3 length: 12
J gene: TRBJ1-4
clone size: .
V gene: TRBV29-1
CDR3 DNA: TGCAGCGTTGAGATGGCGGGTGAAAAACTGTTTTTT
CDR3 protein: CSVEMAGEKLFF

D gene: .
CDR3 length: 15
J gene: TRBJ1-4
clone size: .
V gene: TRBV7-9
CDR3 DNA: TGTGCCAGCAGCCAGACGGGGGGCCGATATGAAAAACTGTTTTTT
CDR3 protein: CASSQTGGRYEKLFF

D gene: .
CDR3 length: 11
J gene: TRBJ2-5
clone size: .
V gene: TRBV20-1
CDR3 DNA: TGCAGCGAGAGTCTGGAAGAGACCCAGTACTTC
CDR3 protein: CSESLEETQYF

D gene: .
CDR3 length: 14
J gene: TRBJ2-4
clone size: .
V gene: TRBV2
CDR3 DNA: TGTGCCAGCAGTGAATCGGCAGGGCAGTACATTCAGTACTTC
CDR3 protein: CASSESAGQYIQYF

D gene: .
CDR3 length: 13
J gene: TRBJ1-3
clone size: .
V gene: TRBV21-1
CDR3 DNA: TGTGCCAGCAGCAACAGCTCTGGAAACACCATATATTTT
CDR3 protein: CASSNSSGNTIYF

D gene: TRBD1
CDR3 length: 16
J gene: TRBJ2-2
clone size: once
V gene: TRBV2
CDR3 DNA: TGTGCCAGCAGCCACTCAGACAGGGGTTACACCGGGGAGCTGTTTTTT
CDR3 protein: CASSHSDRGYTGELFF

D gene: .
CDR3 length: 15
J gene: TRBJ1-3
clone size: .
V gene: TRBV7-3
CDR3 DNA: TGTGCCAGCAGCCCCCAGGCAGGGGCTGGAAACACCATATATTTT
CDR3 protein: CASSPQAGAGNTIYF

D gene: .
CDR3 length: 15
J gene: TRBJ2-7
clone size: .
V gene: TRBV5-1
CDR3 DNA: TGCGCCAGCAGCTTCGAGAACAGTGCTGACGGTGAGCAGTACTTC
CDR3 protein: CASSFENSADGEQYF

D gene: TRBD2
CDR3 length: 14
J gene: TRBJ2-7
clone size: .
V gene: TRBV28
CDR3 DNA: TGTGCCAGCAAACTAGCGGGAGCTGTGCGGGAGCAGTACTTC
CDR3 protein: CASKLAGAVREQYF

D gene: TRBD1
CDR3 length: 15
J gene: TRBJ2-5
clone size: .
V gene: TRBV24-1
CDR3 DNA: TGTGCCACCAGTGATCTCGACAGGGGTGGTGAGACCCAGTACTTC
CDR3 protein: CATSDLDRGGETQYF

D gene: .
CDR3 length: 15
J gene: TRBJ1-6
clone size: few
V gene: TRBV7-9
CDR3 DNA: TGTGCCAGCAGCTTGGGCAGGGTCGGTAATTCACCCCTCCACTTT
CDR3 protein: CASSLGRVGNSPLHF

D gene: TRBD1
CDR3 length: 14
J gene: TRBJ1-1
clone size: .
V gene: TRBV2
CDR3 DNA: TGTGCCAGCAGGGGGACAGCGATGAACACTGAAGCTTTCTTT
CDR3 protein: CASRGTAMNTEAFF

D gene: .
CDR3 length: 13
J gene: TRBJ1-4
clone size: many
V gene: TRBV2
CDR3 DNA: TGTGCCTGGCGGGGCCGAAGCAGTGAAAAACTGTTTTTT
CDR3 protein: CAWRGRSSEKLFF

D gene: TRBD2
CDR3 length: 16
J gene: TRBJ2-2
clone size: .
V gene: TRBV28
CDR3 DNA: TGTGCCACTACGACTAGCGGGAGGGCGAACACCGGGGAGCTGTTTTTT
CDR3 protein: CATTTSGRANTGELFF

D gene: .
CDR3 length: 19
J gene: TRBJ2-5
clone size: once
V gene: TRBV11-2
CDR3 DNA: TGTGCCAGCAGCACCACCACCGGGACTCAATTATCCAAAGGGGAGACCCAGTACTTC
CDR3 protein: CASSTTTGTQLSKGETQYF

D gene: .
CDR3 length: 14
J gene: TRBJ2-1
clone size: .
V gene: TRBV5-8
CDR3 DNA: TGTGCCAGCAGCCCCAGGGGCGCCTACAATGAGCAGTTCTTC
CDR3 protein: CASSPRGAYNEQFF

D gene: TRBD2
CDR3 length: 17
J gene: TRBJ2-3
clone size: once
V gene: TRBV9
CDR3 DNA: TGTGCCAGCAGCGGGGGACTAGCGGGAATTAGGACAGATACGCAGTATTTT
CDR3 protein: CASSGGLAGIRTDTQYF

D gene: .
CDR3 length: 16
J gene: TRBJ1-4
clone size: .
V gene: TRBV11-2
CDR3 DNA: TGTGCCAGCAGCTTAGCCCCGCAGGCAACTAATGAAAAACTGTTTTTT
CDR3 protein: CASSLAPQATNEKLFF

D gene: TRBD1
CDR3 length: 18
J gene: TRBJ1-5
clone size: .
V gene: TRBV27
CDR3 DNA: TGTGCCAGCAGTTTATGGGGGGACAGCGATCATAGCAATCAGCCCCAGCATTTT
CDR3 protein: CASSLWGDSDHSNQPQHF

D gene: .
CDR3 length: 14
J gene: TRBJ2-7
clone size: .
V gene: TRBV6-5
CDR3 DNA: TGTGCCAGCAGTTACCAGCCCGCATCGGGCGAGCAGTACTTC
CDR3 protein: CASSYQPASGEQYF

D gene: .
CDR3 length: 16
J gene: TRBJ1-2
clone size: once
V gene: TRBV30
CDR3 DNA: TGTGCCTGGAGCCATCCGGGGGGGCGGCGACTTCGGGGCTACACCTTC
CDR3 protein: CAWSHPGGRRLRGYTF

D gene: TRBD1
CDR3 length: 14
J gene: TRBJ1-3
clone size: once
V gene: TRBV6-5
CDR3 DNA: TGTGCCAGCGCAGGGGGCCGCTCTGGAAACACCATATATTTT
CDR3 protein: CASAGGRSGNTIYF

D gene: TRBD2
CDR3 length: 16
J gene: TRBJ2-7
clone size: .
V gene: TRBV7-2
CDR3 DNA: TGTGCCAGCAGCTTAGCGGCTTCTAGCGGACGCTACGAGCAGTACTTC
CDR3 protein: CASSLAASSGRYEQYF

D gene: .
CDR3 length: 16
J gene: TRBJ2-7
clone size: .
V gene: TRBV7-9
CDR3 DNA: TGTGCCAGCAGCTTAGAGCGCGGCGGGACCTCCTACGAGCAGTACTTC
CDR3 protein: CASSLERGGTSYEQYF

D gene: .
CDR3 length: 14
J gene: TRBJ1-5
clone size: .
V gene: TRBV6-2/TRBV6-3
CDR3 DNA: TGTGCCAGCAGTCCGAGCCGAAGCAATCAGCCCCAGCATTTT
CDR3 protein: CASSPSRSNQPQHF

D gene: .
CDR3 length: 13
J gene: TRBJ1-3
clone size: once
V gene: TRBV12-3/TRBV12-4
CDR3 DNA: TGTGCCAGCAGTTTAGTCGGGGGAAACACCATATATTTT
CDR3 protein: CASSLVGGNTIYF

D gene: .
CDR3 length: 12
J gene: TRBJ2-1
clone size: .
V gene: TRBV11-3
CDR3 DNA: TGTGCCAGCAGCTTAAGCGGAAATGAGCAGTTCTTC
CDR3 protein: CASSLSGNEQFF

D gene: .
CDR3 length: 13
J gene: TRBJ1-2
clone size: .
V gene: TRBV30
CDR3 DNA: TGTGCCTGGAGTCTCCTAGGGGGGGGAGGCTACACCTTC
CDR3 protein: CAWSLLGGGGYTF

D gene: .
CDR3 length: 15
J gene: TRBJ2-4
clone size: .
V gene: TRBV7-2
CDR3 DNA: TGTGCCAGCAGCTTAGGACAGATAGCCAAAAACATTCAGTACTTC
CDR3 protein: CASSLGQIAKNIQYF

D gene: TRBD1
CDR3 length: 18
J gene: TRBJ1-2
clone size: .
V gene: TRBV7-8
CDR3 DNA: TGTGCCAGCAGCTTAGAGGGGACAGGGTTTGGGGATCACTATGGCTACACCTTC
CDR3 protein: CASSLEGTGFGDHYGYTF